The rows below give T cell receptor beta chains drawn from one sample of a study of human T cells and chemical hapten exposure. TCRdb recomputed calls from the RACE reads with MiXCR, one row per CDR3 protein. The sample lists about 77,000 distinct CDR3 sequences, about 9.2% seen once, with around 1.7% in the top ten. Material for sequencing was whole blood. The source of these receptors is a female donor in good health. Some clones in this sample may be carry-over from other donors' samples. The CDR3 runs from the conserved cysteine through the conserved F or W. The D gene is left open where the match is weak. Clone size appears in some rows only: once, few, many, or a class for an expanded clone.

TRBV28	NA	NA	TRBJ2-7	CASSLDRGRGEQYF	TGTGCCAGCAGTTTGGATAGGGGCCGGGGCGAGCAGTACTTC
TRBV5-1	NA	TRBD1	TRBJ2-1	CASSRTGSSYNEQFF	TGCGCCAGCAGCCGGACAGGGAGCTCCTACAATGAGCAGTTCTTC
TRBV20-1	few	TRBD2	TRBJ2-3	CSARDRGAGGPTDTQYF	TGCAGTGCTAGAGATCGGGGGGCGGGGGGACCCACAGATACGCAGTATTTT
TRBV7-2	few	NA	TRBJ2-3	CASSLVGSRPTDTQYF	TGTGCCAGCAGCTTAGTTGGGTCTCGCCCAACAGATACGCAGTATTTT
TRBV20-1	many	NA	TRBJ2-7	CSARSATYEQYF	TGCAGTGCTAGGTCAGCCACCTACGAGCAGTACTTC
TRBV7-2	few	TRBD2	TRBJ2-3	CASSLVLAGGGTQYF	TGTGCCAGCAGCTTAGTCCTAGCGGGGGGAGGTACGCAGTATTTT
TRBV18	NA	NA	TRBJ1-1	CASSPWQQSTEAFF	TGTGCCAGCTCACCGTGGCAGCAGAGCACTGAAGCTTTCTTT
TRBV7-8	many	NA	TRBJ1-5	CASSLSPSVLANQPQHF	TGTGCCAGCAGCTTATCCCCTTCTGTATTGGCCAATCAGCCCCAGCATTTT
TRBV6-1	NA	TRBD1	TRBJ1-2	CASSEEVGQGYGYTF	TGTGCCAGCAGTGAAGAAGTCGGACAGGGCTACGGCTACACCTTC
TRBV25-1	many	TRBD1	TRBJ2-7	CASSGLDWTGHTYEQYF	TGTGCCAGCAGTGGCCTCGATTGGACAGGCCATACCTACGAGCAGTACTTC
TRBV18	many	NA	TRBJ1-2	CASSPDRLNYGYTF	TGTGCCAGCTCACCCGACAGACTGAACTATGGCTACACCTTC
TRBV6-5	many	NA	TRBJ2-1	CASSFSANRWQFF	TGTGCCAGCAGTTTTTCCGCTAATCGCTGGCAGTTCTTC
TRBV12-3/TRBV12-4	NA	NA	TRBJ1-4	CASSLARTSAEKLFF	TGTGCCAGCAGTTTAGCGAGGACATCTGCTGAAAAACTGTTTTTT
TRBV28	many	TRBD1	TRBJ2-1	CASSFQGARDEQFF	TGTGCCAGCAGTTTCCAGGGGGCCAGGGATGAGCAGTTCTTC
TRBV19	few	NA	TRBJ1-6	CASSIQRQMISSYNSPLHF	TGTGCCAGTAGTATTCAACGGCAGATGATTAGCTCCTATAATTCACCCCTCCACTTT
TRBV4-3	few	TRBD2	TRBJ2-3	CASSQDTGGLGTDTQYF	TGCGCCAGCAGCCAAGATACGGGGGGGCTGGGCACAGATACGCAGTATTTT
TRBV20-1	many	NA	TRBJ2-3	CSATHRTDTQYF	TGCAGTGCTACCCACAGAACAGATACGCAGTATTTT
TRBV5-1	few	TRBD1	TRBJ1-2	CASSGTTGNYGYTF	TGCGCCAGCAGCGGAACGACAGGGAACTATGGCTACACCTTC
TRBV2	once	TRBD2	TRBJ2-5	CASSDSSAGTSGGQETQYF	TGTGCCAGCAGTGACAGCTCCGCAGGGACTAGCGGGGGTCAAGAGACCCAGTACTTC
TRBV19	many	NA	TRBJ2-3	CASSISDTQYF	TGTGCCAGTAGTATATCAGATACGCAGTATTTT
TRBV7-3	NA	TRBD1	TRBJ2-1	CASSLTGQGFGEQFF	TGTGCCAGCAGCTTAACAGGACAGGGATTTGGGGAGCAGTTCTTC
TRBV27	NA	NA	TRBJ1-2	CASSFPAGYGYTF	TGTGCCAGCAGTTTCCCGGCGGGGTATGGCTACACCTTC
TRBV5-4	many	TRBD2	TRBJ2-3	CASSLGPTSGGRTDTQYF	TGTGCCAGCAGCTTGGGGCCTACTAGCGGGGGGCGCACAGATACGCAGTATTTT
TRBV6-6	NA	NA	TRBJ2-3	CASSYGPVTDTQYF	TGTGCCAGCAGTTACGGGCCCGTCACAGATACGCAGTATTTT
TRBV5-5	few	NA	TRBJ1-2	CASSLGASDGYTF	TGTGCCAGCAGCTTGGGGGCATCGGATGGCTACACCTTC
TRBV27	many	NA	TRBJ1-2	CAGKRGTYGYTF	TGTGCCGGCAAACGGGGGACCTATGGCTACACCTTC
TRBV20-1	NA	TRBD2	TRBJ2-2	CSARDLAGGHTGELFF	TGCAGTGCTAGAGATCTGGCGGGGGGGCACACCGGGGAGCTGTTTTTT
TRBV23-1	NA	NA	TRBJ2-3	CASSQPRSHHTQYF	TGCGCCAGCAGTCAACCCCGTTCGCATCATACGCAGTATTTT
TRBV5-5	many	NA	TRBJ2-6	CASSFSPGQNANVLTF	TGTGCCAGCAGCTTTTCTCCGGGACAAAATGCCAACGTCCTGACTTTC
TRBV21-1	few	NA	TRBJ2-6	CASSKVAEVLSGANVLTF	TGTGCCAGCAGCAAAGTGGCAGAGGTCCTCTCTGGGGCCAACGTCCTGACTTTC
TRBV29-1	NA	TRBD1	TRBJ2-1	CSVDDPGQGAYNEQFF	TGCAGCGTTGACGACCCGGGACAGGGGGCTTACAATGAGCAGTTCTTC
TRBV20-1	many	NA	TRBJ2-7	CSARTPLVSLYEQYF	TGCAGTGCTAGAACGCCACTAGTAAGTCTCTACGAGCAGTACTTC
TRBV2	many	NA	TRBJ1-1	CASSVNRRNTEAFF	TGTGCCAGCAGTGTTAACAGAAGAAACACTGAAGCTTTCTTT
TRBV28	NA	NA	TRBJ2-2	CASFPSPTTGELFF	TGTGCCAGCTTCCCCAGCCCCACCACCGGGGAGCTGTTTTTT
TRBV27	many	TRBD1	TRBJ2-1	CASSPRTGTGLPNEQFF	TGTGCCAGCAGTCCCCGCACCGGGACAGGGCTTCCTAATGAGCAGTTCTTC
TRBV2	NA	TRBD2	TRBJ2-7	CASRARAGPYEQYF	TGTGCCAGCCGGGCCCGAGCGGGACCCTACGAGCAGTACTTC
TRBV15	few	NA	TRBJ2-3	CATSREAAYTDTQYF	TGTGCCACCAGCAGAGAGGCAGCTTACACAGATACGCAGTATTTT
TRBV5-1	NA	TRBD1	TRBJ1-1	CASRWSIQGRAFF	TGCGCCAGCAGATGGTCGATACAGGGGAGAGCTTTCTTT
TRBV7-2	NA	NA	TRBJ2-3	CASSQRPPTDTQYF	TGTGCCAGCAGCCAACGGCCCCCCACAGATACGCAGTATTTT
TRBV20-1	few	TRBD2	TRBJ2-1	CSARDRSGVNEQFF	TGCAGTGCTAGAGATAGAAGCGGGGTCAATGAGCAGTTCTTC
TRBV2	many	NA	TRBJ1-2	CASRLEGYGYTF	TGTGCCAGCCGACTAGAGGGGTATGGCTACACCTTC
TRBV6-5	NA	NA	TRBJ1-5	CASSNGQPNQPQHF	TGTGCCAGCAGTAACGGACAGCCCAATCAGCCCCAGCATTTT
TRBV6-4	NA	TRBD2	TRBJ2-3	CASSDRSGGADTQYF	TGTGCCAGCAGTGACCGTAGCGGGGGCGCAGATACGCAGTATTTT
TRBV19	NA	NA	TRBJ1-2	CASSTLDTYGYTF	TGTGCCAGTAGTACGCTTGACACTTATGGCTACACCTTC
TRBV11-1	many	TRBD1	TRBJ2-1	CASSGRTGSSYNEQFF	TGTGCCAGCAGCGGCAGGACAGGGAGCTCCTACAATGAGCAGTTCTTC
TRBV6-5	few	TRBD2	TRBJ2-2	CASSTAASGDTGELFF	TGTGCCAGCAGCACCGCGGCTAGCGGGGACACCGGGGAGCTGTTTTTT
TRBV7-9	many	TRBD1	TRBJ1-5	CASSDRDRGSNQPQHF	TGTGCCAGCAGCGATCGGGACAGGGGGAGCAATCAGCCCCAGCATTTT
TRBV6-4	NA	TRBD1	TRBJ2-2	CASEGQAGTGELFF	TGTGCCAGTGAGGGACAGGCCGGCACCGGGGAGCTGTTTTTT
TRBV5-5	few	NA	TRBJ1-1	CASSLSGLNTEAFF	TGTGCCAGCAGCTTGTCGGGGTTGAACACTGAAGCTTTCTTT